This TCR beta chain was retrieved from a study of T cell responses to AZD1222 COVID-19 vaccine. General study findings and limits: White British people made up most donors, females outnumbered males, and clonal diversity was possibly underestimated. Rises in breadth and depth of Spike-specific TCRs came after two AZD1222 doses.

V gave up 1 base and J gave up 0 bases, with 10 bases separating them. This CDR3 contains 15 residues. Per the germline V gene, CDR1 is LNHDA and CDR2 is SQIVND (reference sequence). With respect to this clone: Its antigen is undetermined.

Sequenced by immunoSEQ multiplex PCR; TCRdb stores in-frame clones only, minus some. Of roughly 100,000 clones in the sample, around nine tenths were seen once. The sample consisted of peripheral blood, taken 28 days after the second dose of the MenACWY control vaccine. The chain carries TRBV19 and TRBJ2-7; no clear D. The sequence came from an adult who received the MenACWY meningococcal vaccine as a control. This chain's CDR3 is CASSIAGRSSYEQYF. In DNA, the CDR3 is TGTGCCAGTAGTATAGCGGGCAGAAGCTCCTACGAGCAGTACTTC.